This T cell receptor (beta chain) was identified during a study of T cell clonality in common variable immunodeficiency. Generated by immunoSEQ multiplex PCR, the TCRdb table keeps only in-frame clones and is missing some. Listed for the sample are around 13,000 clones, none seen a single time. The sample holds a few counts of this clone. The antigen is not known. Read coverage stops 3 residues before the CDR3 terminus; the germline J gene supplies the remainder. Findings of the study overall: Common variable immunodeficiency TCR beta sequences reportedly had fewer deletions and N-nucleotide insertions.

CDR3 length equals 13 residues. V was clipped by 8 bases and J by 4 bases; unmatched bases: 4. CDR1 is SEHNR and CDR2 is FQNEAQ in the germline V gene (reference sequence). Donors gave roughly 5 to 8 ml heparinized peripheral whole blood. Sequences were obtained from peripheral blood mononuclear cells. V gene TRBV7-9 combines with J gene TRBJ2-1; 8 bases fit TRBD1. The receptor's source is a human donor with common variable immunodeficiency. The part of the CDR3 DNA that was read is TGTGCCAGCTTTAGGACAGGGTACAATGAG. This encodes CASFRTGYNE. The whole CDR3 sequence reads CASFRTGYNEQFF.